Below, 16 T cell receptor beta chains from the same sample are listed, as sequenced in a study of shared clonotypes between healthy human individuals. CD45RO-negative cells were positively selected for CCR7, leaving out terminally differentiated effector memory CD45RA+ cells. The repertoire was sequenced with immunoSEQ multiplex PCR; TCRdb's copy has only in-frame clones and lacks some. This table holds around 2,000,000 clones, roughly 91% found once. Material for sequencing was naive CD8+ T cells from PBMCs. The receptor source for this set is a young man in good health. Some clones in this sample may be carry-over from other donors' samples.

The rearrangement joins TRBV13 to TRBJ2-5, with D maybe TRBD2 (7 bases). The germline CDR1 and CDR2 sequences are PRHDT and FYEKMQ (reference sequence). The V end was cut by 8 bases, the J end by 7 bases, with 14 bases between. There are 12 residues in the CDR3. In DNA form, the CDR3 reads TGTGCCAGCGCCGGGGGGACACCGACCCAGTACTTC. Translating gives CASAGGTPTQYF.

The J gene is TRBJ2-6, the V gene TRBV27, with TRBD2 matching over 8 bases. This CDR3 spans 17 amino acids. The germline V gene has CDR1 MNHEY and CDR2 SMNVEV (reference sequence). The V and J ends lost 6 bases and 4 bases, in that order; junction bases with no gene match: 11. This CDR3 is CASSGPGGRTGANVLTF. The CDR3 region has the DNA TGTGCCAGCAGCGGACCTGGCGGGAGGACCGGGGCCAACGTCCTGACTTTC.

This chain uses TRBV27 with TRBJ2-1; TRBD1 matches 8 bases. The germline V gene has CDR1 MNHEY and CDR2 SMNVEV (reference sequence). The CDR3 contains 17 residues. J was trimmed by 6 bases and V by 6 bases; bases with no gene match: 16. This chain's CDR3 is CASSPLGTRTGPNEQFF. In nucleotides, the CDR3 is TGTGCCAGCAGCCCCCTGGGGACTCGGACAGGGCCCAATGAGCAGTTCTTC.

This clone was seen once. V usage is TRBV9 and J usage is TRBJ2-3; D is unclear. This CDR3 region has 15 residues. The germline V gene has CDR1 SGDLS and CDR2 YYNGEE. V dropped 0 bases and J dropped 3 bases, with 11 bases sitting between them. In DNA, the CDR3 is TGTGCCAGCAGCGTAGAAGACGCTGGAACAGATACGCAGTATTTT. Its protein is CASSVEDAGTDTQYF.

The chain carries TRBV27 and TRBJ2-5, with D maybe TRBD1 (5 bases). Trimming shortened V by 5 bases and J by 3 bases, and 16 bases separated the two germline ends. Per the germline V gene, CDR1 is MNHEY and CDR2 is SMNVEV (reference sequence). The CDR3 loop spans 15 amino acids. This CDR3 reads CASSIIIGEEETQYF. The CDR3 DNA reads as TGTGCCAGCAGTATCATTATAGGGGAAGAAGAGACCCAGTACTTC.

The chain links TRBV10-3 to TRBJ2-1; D gene ambiguous. Per the germline V gene, CDR1 is ENHRY and CDR2 is SYGVKD. CDR3 length: 15 residues. V dropped 8 bases and J dropped 8 bases, with 22 bases sitting between them. The CDR3 protein is CAIYRGIGALDEQFF. The CDR3 DNA reads as TGTGCCATCTATCGAGGTATCGGTGCTTTGGATGAGCAGTTCTTC.

V usage is TRBV18 and J usage is TRBJ2-1; TRBD2 matches at 10 bases. The V segment lost 1 base and the J segment 4 bases; nucleotides outside the gene matches: 10. Germline CDR1 is KGHSH and CDR2 is LQKENI. The CDR3 totals 18 residues. CDR3 amino acids: CASSPRVPLAGVYNEQFF. CDR3 in DNA: TGTGCCAGCTCACCACGGGTACCCCTAGCGGGAGTGTACAATGAGCAGTTCTTC.

The rearrangement joins TRBV4-2 to TRBJ2-2, with 9 bases identical to TRBD1. With 0 bases clipped from V and 9 bases from J, the junction kept 5 bases outside the gene matches. This CDR3 is built from 15 residues. CDR1 and CDR2 (germline): LGHNA, YNFKEQ. CDR3 bases: TGTGCCAGCAGCCAAGATGGGACAGGGAGCCGGGAGCTGTTTTTT. Its translation is CASSQDGTGSRELFF.

V is TRBV27 and J is TRBJ1-5, with 7 bases identical to TRBD1. This CDR3 region has 14 residues. Losses at the gene ends were 8 bases for V and 6 bases for J; bases not matched to a gene: 10. CDR1 is MNHEY, CDR2 SMNVEV, per germline (reference sequence). CDR3 protein: CASVGQGEGQPQHF. The CDR3, as DNA: TGTGCCAGCGTGGGGCAGGGGGAAGGTCAGCCCCAGCATTTT.

The chain joins TRBV9 to TRBJ2-7; no clear D gene. The CDR3 totals 11 residues. Per germline, CDR1 SGDLS and CDR2 YYNGEE. Trimming removed 4 bases at V and 2 bases at J, with 4 bases between. For the CDR3, the DNA is TGTGCCAGCAGCTTCACCTACGAGCAGTACTTC. This translates into CASSFTYEQYF.

This chain links TRBV19 with TRBJ2-2, with D unresolved. This CDR3 has 15 residues. The ends were cut back, 1 base at V and 4 bases at J, with 10 bases in the middle. Germline CDR1 LNHDA, CDR2 SQIVND (reference sequence). The CDR3 here is CASSIGRAPTGELFF. The DNA for the CDR3 is TGTGCCAGTAGTATAGGGCGTGCCCCCACCGGGGAGCTGTTTTTT.

The CDR3: CAALDASSSYEQYF. CDR3 coding DNA: TGTGCCGCCCTGGATGCCAGCAGCTCCTACGAGCAGTACTTC. The rearrangement uses TRBV10-3 and TRBJ2-7; D is unclear. V was pared by 11 bases and J by 0 bases, with 17 bases between. Germline V gene lookup returns CDR1 ENHRY and CDR2 SYGVKD. The length of the CDR3 is 14 residues.

Worth noting for this clone: Different DNA sequences within this sample yield the same CDR3. This chain joins TRBV19 and TRBJ2-1, with 7 nucleotides matching TRBD2. The CDR3 has 16 residues. Trimming cost V 3 bases and J 4 bases; bases outside gene matches: 9. Germline values: CDR1 LNHDA, CDR2 SQIVND (reference sequence). CDR3 DNA: TGTGCCAGTAGTATTAGCGGGTTAGCGGCTTACAATGAGCAGTTCTTC. Encoded protein: CASSISGLAAYNEQFF.

The chain is built from TRBV7-2 and TRBJ1-1, with D perhaps matching TRBD1 (6 bases). V gave up 5 bases and J gave up 4 bases, with 20 bases separating them. In germline, CDR1 is SGHTA, CDR2 FQGNSA. CDR3 length: 16 residues. CDR3 in DNA: TGTGCCAGCAGCCCTGGGGCGGGGGCGTACGGCACTGAAGCTTTCTTT. Its translation: CASSPGAGAYGTEAFF.

V is TRBV27 and J is TRBJ2-1, with 10 bases matching TRBD2. Germline CDR1 reads MNHEY; CDR2 reads SMNVEV (reference sequence). The ends lost 3 bases at V and 10 bases at J; junction bases unmatched: 12. This CDR3 spans 16 amino acids. The CDR3 nucleotides read TGTGCCAGCAGTTTCGTCGGGACTAGCGTTTTGGAGGAGCAGTTCTTC. Translation gives CASSFVGTSVLEEQFF.

The chain recombines TRBV11-2 with TRBJ2-7; D not certain. CDR1 and CDR2 (germline): SGHAT, FQNNGV. Trimming left V 7 bases short and J 5 bases short, with 24 bases between. The CDR3 runs 16 residues. The CDR3 protein is CASITLRTSPSDEQYF. The CDR3 nucleotides are TGTGCCAGCATCACCTTGAGGACCTCCCCTTCTGACGAGCAGTACTTC. Looking up the rest from reference TRBV11-2 and TRBJ2-7 gives the full variable domain: EAGVAQSPRYKIIEKRQSVAFWCNPISGHATLYWYQQILGQGPKLLIQFQNNGVVDDSQLPKDRFSAERLKGVDSTLKIQPAKLEDSAVYLCASITLRTSPSDEQYFGPGTRLTVT.